What follows are 27 T cell receptor beta chains derived from one specimen sequenced in a study of spatial heterogeneity in lung cancer. TCRdb re-called the 5' RACE reads through MiXCR, storing one row per CDR3 protein. The table records tens of thousands of distinct CDR3 sequences, roughly 8.4% of them present only once. As for time point: sample taken at primary tumor resection. In each case, whole RNA from tumor, nontumor lung or frozen PBMC was sequenced unsorted. This material consisted of PBMCs, taken at surgery. These receptors all come from a female donor with early-stage non-small cell lung cancer.

This rearrangement joins TRBV11-2 to TRBJ2-2; D not certain. Germline V CDR1 and CDR2: SGHAT, FQNNGV. With 2 bases removed from V and 2 bases from J, the gap between germline ends came to 9 bases. The CDR3 loop spans 15 amino acids. CDR3 DNA sequence: TGTGCCAGCAGCTTATACGGCAGCAACACCGGGGAGCTGTTTTTT. Residues: CASSLYGSNTGELFF.

This clonotype was counted many times. This rearrangement joins TRBV5-1 to TRBJ1-2; the D is unclear. Germline CDR1 SGHRS, CDR2 YFSETQ. Trimming took 0 bases from V and 10 from J, leaving 16 bases between them. The CDR3 runs 14 residues. The CDR3 nucleotides read TGCGCCAGCAGCTTGGCACCAGACTATGCTCTCTACACCTTC. Translated, it gives CASSLAPDYALYTF.

The gene calls are TRBV24-1 and TRBJ2-5; D is undetermined. Between the trimmed V and J ends, which lost 2 bases and 2 bases, there was a span of 5 bases. The CDR3 covers 13 residues. The germline gives CDR1 KGHDR, CDR2 SFDVKD. CDR3 DNA sequence: TGTGCCACCAGTGATTCAGCACAAGAGACCCAGTACTTC. This translates into CATSDSAQETQYF.

This clonotype was detected many times. The chain is built from TRBV19 and TRBJ1-5; D unclear. Trimming removed 5 bases from V and 7 bases from J, with 9 bases in between. Germline values: CDR1 LNHDA, CDR2 SQIVND (reference sequence). The CDR3 is made up of 12 amino acids. CDR3 region: CASSEDVQPQHF. The CDR3 DNA reads TGTGCCAGTAGTGAGGACGTCCAGCCCCAGCATTTT.

This clonotype was seen a handful of times. J is TRBJ2-7 and V is TRBV13; 14 nucleotides match TRBD2. In germline, CDR1 is PRHDT, CDR2 FYEKMQ (reference sequence). J lost 4 bases, V lost 3 bases, and 2 bases had no gene match. The length of the CDR3 is 15 residues. Here the CDR3 DNA reads TGTGCCAGCAGCTTGGGACTAGCGGGGGTTTACGAGCAGTACGTC. This encodes CASSLGLAGVYEQYV.

This clonotype occurred many times. This rearrangement joins TRBV20-1 to TRBJ2-3; 8 positions agree with TRBD2. J lost 5 bases, V lost 6 bases, and 10 bases had no gene match. The CDR3 totals 14 residues. In germline, CDR1 is DFQATT, CDR2 SNEGSKA (reference sequence). CDR3 sequence (DNA): TGCAGTGCCTACGACTCGGGAGGGCGAGATACGCAGTATTTT. Translated, it gives CSAYDSGGRDTQYF.

Many counts were recorded for this clonotype. The chain joins TRBV29-1 to TRBJ1-2; possible D gene TRBD1, 5 bases. Germline CDR1 and CDR2: SQVTM and ANQGSEA. The CDR3 consists of 12 residues. Trimming shortened V by 7 bases and J by 4 bases, and 13 bases separated the two germline ends. The CDR3 protein is CSAKDTVYGYTF. In DNA, the CDR3 is TGCAGCGCAAAGGACACGGTCTATGGCTACACCTTC.

This clonotype was picked up one time. A much larger clone differs by one base, so this may be a read error. The V gene is TRBV27, the J gene TRBJ2-6; D is uncertain. This CDR3 has 15 residues. The V gene lost 6 bases and the J gene lost 3 bases, with 12 bases spanning the gap. CDR1 is MNHEY and CDR2 is SMNVEV in the germline V gene (reference sequence). The CDR3 nucleotides read TGTGCCAGCAGGCCAGAGGCAGGTGGGGCCAACGTCCTGACTTTC. Its protein product is CASRPEAGGANVLTF.

Many counts were recorded for this clonotype. The CDR3, as DNA: TGCAGTGCTAGACTCTTCGAGACCCAGTACTTC. Its translation is CSARLFETQYF. The chain carries TRBV20-1 and TRBJ2-5; D gene ambiguous. CDR1 is DFQATT and CDR2 is SNEGSKA in the germline V gene (reference sequence). The CDR3 consists of 11 residues. Trimming removed 2 bases at V and 5 bases at J, with 6 bases between.

This clonotype was detected ten times or more. V usage is TRBV5-5 and J usage is TRBJ2-3, with a weak D call TRBD1 (5 bases). The V end lost 0 bases, the J end lost 4 bases, and 12 bases lay between the germline ends. The CDR3 runs to 15 residues. The germline gives CDR1 SGHKS, CDR2 YYEKEE (reference sequence). CDR3 amino acids: CASSLGAGRPDTQYF. The CDR3 nucleotides read TGTGCCAGCAGCTTGGGGGCAGGGCGGCCAGATACGCAGTATTTT.

Many counts were recorded for this clonotype. V gene TRBV7-2 combines with J gene TRBJ2-1; D is perhaps TRBD1 or TRBD2 (5 bases each). The CDR3 totals 15 residues. The germline CDR1 and CDR2 sequences are SGHTA and FQGNSA. V was shortened by 5 bases and J by 4 bases, with 15 bases between the two germline ends. The CDR3 DNA sequence: TGTGCCAGCAGCGCTCAGGGCGGCGGGTACAATGAGCAGTTCTTC. It yields the protein CASSAQGGGYNEQFF.

V usage is TRBV7-2 and J usage is TRBJ2-3; 10 bases fit TRBD1. Germline assignment: CDR1 SGHTA and CDR2 FQGNSA. The length of the CDR3 is 16 residues. V lost 5 bases and J lost 4; bases outside the gene matches: 9. CDR3 sequence (DNA): TGTGCCAGCAGCCCTGGAGGAGGGACAGGGGCAGATACGCAGTATTTT. As protein: CASSPGGGTGADTQYF.

The table lists this clonotype with many counts. The chain links TRBV6-4 to TRBJ1-1, with D unclear. Germline lookup yields CDR1 MRHNA and CDR2 SNTAGT. Trimming shortened V by 6 bases and J by 8 bases, and 16 bases separated the two germline ends. CDR3 length equals 13 residues. Written as DNA, the CDR3 is TGTGCCAGCAGCGAGGGCCGAGGACTGGAAGCTTTCTTT. Residues: CASSEGRGLEAFF.

Only a few counts were recorded for this clonotype. This chain connects TRBV10-3 to TRBJ1-2; perhaps TRBD1 as D (6 bases). The germline CDR1 and CDR2 sequences are ENHRY and SYGVKD. The CDR3 is made up of 15 amino acids. Trimming pared 7 bases from V and 2 bases from J, leaving 17 bases between. This CDR3 is CAIKGQLQGNYGYTF. The DNA for the CDR3 is TGTGCCATCAAAGGGCAGCTACAGGGCAACTATGGCTACACCTTC.

This clonotype was counted between two and nine times. J is TRBJ1-5 and V is TRBV10-2; the D gene is possibly TRBD1 (5 bases). The CDR3 has 14 amino acids. Trimming cost V 6 bases and J 2 bases, with 11 bases left between them. Germline V gives CDR1 WSHSY, CDR2 SAAADI. The CDR3 here is CASRDTVGNQPQHF. As DNA, the CDR3 is TGCGCCAGCAGGGACACCGTGGGCAATCAGCCCCAGCATTTT.

CDR3 coding DNA: TGTGCCACCAGTGATCCAGAGACAGGCTATGGCTACACCTTC. This translates into CATSDPETGYGYTF. J is TRBJ1-2 and V is TRBV24-1; tentatively, D is TRBD1 (6 bases). The CDR3 length is 14 residues. Germline V gene data show CDR1 as KGHDR and CDR2 as SFDVKD. V gave up 3 bases and J gave up 4 bases, with 11 bases separating them.

V is TRBV6-4 and J is TRBJ2-1; tentative D call: TRBD2 (7 bases). V dropped 8 bases and J dropped 6 bases, with 14 bases sitting between them. The CDR3 consists of 13 residues. Germline V gene sequence: CDR1 MRHNA, CDR2 SNTAGT. The CDR3 coding sequence is TGTGCCAGCCGGGGGGCAGTCGGCAATGAGCAGTTCTTC. This translates into CASRGAVGNEQFF.

This clonotype was found many times. The chain uses TRBV29-1 and TRBJ1-1; D gene unclear. This CDR3 spans 12 amino acids. V was pared by 2 bases and J by 4 bases, with 8 bases between. The germline CDR1 and CDR2 sequences are SQVTM and ANQGSEA. The CDR3 spells CSVERGRTEAFF. The CDR3 DNA follows: TGCAGCGTTGAAAGAGGGCGCACTGAAGCTTTCTTT. The variable domain in full, completed from reference TRBV29-1 and TRBJ1-1, reads SAVISQKPSRDICQRGTSLTIQCQVDSQVTMMFWYRQQPGQSLTLIATANQGSEATYESGFVIDKFPISRPNLTFSTLTVSNMSPEDSSIYLCSVERGRTEAFFGQGTRLTVV.

This clonotype was recorded many times. The CDR3 coding sequence is TGTGCCAGCAAAGACAACCGACTAGCACTGATCTACAATGAGCAGTTCTTC. It yields the protein CASKDNRLALIYNEQFF. This sequence joins TRBV28 and TRBJ2-1, with 7 bases matching TRBD2. The J segment lost 3 bases and the V segment lost 7 bases, leaving 15 bases of the junction unmatched. There are 17 residues in the CDR3. Germline V gene lookup returns CDR1 MDHEN and CDR2 SYDVKM.

Comments on this clonotype: A read error may produce the germline difference seen at one junction end. The chain has TRBV6-5 and TRBJ1-5; D gene unclear. The V gene's germline CDR1 is MNHEY and CDR2 SVGAGI. This CDR3 contains 16 residues. CDR3: CASSYSKVAGNQPQHF. The CDR3 coding sequence is TGTGCGAGCAGTTACTCGAAAGTGGCAGGCAATCAGCCCCAGCATTTT.

This clonotype was seen at least ten times. The gene calls are TRBV6-2 or TRBV6-3 and TRBJ1-5; D perhaps matches TRBD1 (5 bases). CDR1 and CDR2 (germline): MNHEY, SVGEGT. The CDR3 contains 13 residues. V was cut by 3 bases and J by 9 bases, with 12 bases left in between. The CDR3 sequence: CASSYDGARPQHF. CDR3 bases: TGTGCCAGCAGTTATGATGGGGCACGGCCCCAGCATTTT.

The chain employs TRBV7-3 and TRBJ2-1; 10 bases map to TRBD2. V was clipped by 5 bases and J by 3 bases; unmatched bases: 4. CDR3 length equals 15 residues. CDR1 is SGHTA and CDR2 is FQGTGA in the germline V gene. The CDR3 bases are TGTGCCAGCAGCCCACTAGCGGGGATCTACAATGAGCAGTTCTTC. Residues: CASSPLAGIYNEQFF.

This clonotype has at least ten counts. This chain links TRBV6-6 with TRBJ2-1; D ambiguous. CDR3 length: 14 residues. Trimming cost V 4 bases and J 3 bases, with 10 bases left between them. In germline, CDR1 is MNHNY, CDR2 SVGAGI (reference sequence). The CDR3 sequence is CASSFTGHYNEQFF. For the CDR3, the DNA is TGTGCCAGCAGTTTTACCGGGCACTACAATGAGCAGTTCTTC.

The chain recombines TRBV7-9 with TRBJ2-7; 7 bases line up with TRBD1. Germline V gives CDR1 SEHNR, CDR2 FQNEAQ (reference sequence). Trimming cost V 4 bases and J 4 bases; bases outside gene matches: 7. The CDR3 contains 14 residues. CDR3 sequence reads: CASSSWTGRYEQYF. CDR3 DNA: TGTGCCAGCAGCTCCTGGACAGGTCGTTACGAGCAGTACTTC.

This clonotype turned up a few times. The chain is built from TRBV19 and TRBJ2-1; 12 bases agree with TRBD1. The J segment lost 6 bases and the V segment lost 6 bases, leaving 9 bases of the junction unmatched. The germline V gene has CDR1 LNHDA and CDR2 SQIVND (reference sequence). This CDR3 comprises 16 residues. The CDR3 is CASRNVPGQGANEQFF. CDR3 DNA sequence: TGTGCCAGTAGGAACGTTCCGGGACAGGGGGCCAATGAGCAGTTCTTC.

The chain recombines TRBV7-2 with TRBJ1-1, with D tentatively TRBD1 (6 bases). The CDR3 runs 14 residues. The germline CDR1 and CDR2 sequences are SGHTA and FQGNSA. The ends were cut back, 2 bases at V and 3 bases at J, with 10 bases in the middle. In DNA, the CDR3 is TGTGCCAGCAGCTTAAGGGGGACGTACACTGAAGCTTTCTTT. Translated, it gives CASSLRGTYTEAFF. The variable domain in full, with the rest retrieved from reference TRBV7-2 and TRBJ1-1, is GAGVSQSPSNKVTEKGKDVELRCDPISGHTALYWYRQSLGQGLEFLIYFQGNSAPDKSGLPSDRFSAERTGGSVSTLTIQRTQQEDSAVYLCASSLRGTYTEAFFGQGTRLTVV.

In nucleotides, the CDR3 is TGCAGCGTTGACTGGGATACGCAGTATTTT. Protein: CSVDWDTQYF. The V and J genes are TRBV29-1 and TRBJ2-3; D ambiguous. The CDR3 loop spans 10 amino acids. Germline loops: CDR1 SQVTM, CDR2 ANQGSEA. V shed 3 bases and J shed 6 bases, with 4 bases lying between them.